This entry lists 31 T cell receptor beta chains sequenced from one sample in a study of T-cell reconstitution after alpha-beta-depleted transplantation in children. The library targeted TCRbeta and was prepared with unique molecular identifiers. Via MiXCR, TCRdb re-called the PCR reads, giving one row per CDR3 protein. This table has about 240,000 distinct CDR3 sequences, about 23% appearing once. Sample: PBMCs, taken before TCRalphabeta/CD19-depleted stem cell transplant. Every receptor here comes from a girl aged 2-9 years with Fanconi anemia, due to receive a stem cell transplant.

This clonotype has ten or more counts. The V and J genes are TRBV20-1 and TRBJ2-5; 7 positions agree with TRBD1. CDR3 length equals 13 residues. Trimming cost V 5 bases and J 5 bases; bases outside gene matches: 8. Germline loops: CDR1 DFQATT, CDR2 SNEGSKA (reference sequence). The CDR3 sequence: CSASIRGLETQYF. The CDR3, as DNA: TGCAGTGCTTCCATTAGGGGGCTCGAGACCCAGTACTTC.

This clonotype was seen only a few times. This chain joins TRBV25-1 and TRBJ2-7; D ambiguous. V was trimmed by 8 bases and J by 5 bases, leaving 13 bases between them. Germline loops: CDR1 MGHDK, CDR2 SYGVNS. The CDR3 length is 12 residues. The CDR3 sequence: CASRGFANEQYF. CDR3 sequence (DNA): TGTGCCAGCCGCGGATTCGCCAACGAGCAGTACTTC.

This clonotype has ten or more counts. This chain uses TRBV29-1 with TRBJ2-1, with D maybe TRBD1 (6 bases). This CDR3 has 13 residues. The V and J ends lost 7 bases and 8 bases respectively, with 18 bases between them. Germline lookup yields CDR1 SQVTM and CDR2 ANQGSEA. The CDR3, as DNA: TGCAGCGCAGCATCGACAGGAACGGATGAGCAGTTCTTC. Residues: CSAASTGTDEQFF.

The chain uses TRBV7-6 and TRBJ2-7; D remains unclear. The CDR3 runs to 14 residues. In germline, CDR1 is SGHVS, CDR2 FNYEAQ. V was cut by 2 bases and J by 3 bases, with 11 bases left in between. The CDR3 nucleotides are TGTGCCAGCAGCTTAAGAAGGGATTTCTACGAGCAGTACTTC. Its protein is CASSLRRDFYEQYF.

This rearrangement joins TRBV13 to TRBJ2-7; 7 positions agree with TRBD1. This CDR3 is 16 amino acids long. Germline V gene lookup returns CDR1 PRHDT and CDR2 FYEKMQ (reference sequence). V lost 4 bases, J lost 6 bases, and 15 bases stayed unmatched. The CDR3 DNA reads as TGTGCCAGCAGCTCTTCGGGACAGACAGGGAAAGGCGAGCAGTACTTC. Translating it yields CASSSSGQTGKGEQYF.

This clonotype was picked up many times. This chain joins TRBV29-1 and TRBJ1-1; the D is unclear. This CDR3 comprises 12 residues. In germline, CDR1 is SQVTM, CDR2 ANQGSEA. V was trimmed by 7 bases and J by 1 base, leaving 10 bases between them. Here the CDR3 reads CSGTDTNTEAFF. CDR3 coding DNA: TGCAGCGGCACCGACACGAACACTGAAGCTTTCTTT.

This clonotype was counted many times. The chain recombines TRBV12-3 or TRBV12-4 with TRBJ2-6; D unclear. The V and J ends lost 3 bases and 1 base respectively, with 10 bases between them. The CDR3 length is 16 residues. The DNA for the CDR3 is TGTGCCAGCAGTTTCTGGGTTCCGTCTGGGGCCAACGTCCTGACTTTC. Translated: CASSFWVPSGANVLTF.

The chain links TRBV25-1 to TRBJ2-2; 10 bases are a match to TRBD1. The trim removed 4 bases at V and 0 bases at J, leaving 14 bases unmatched. The CDR3 totals 20 residues. Germline V CDR1 and CDR2: MGHDK, SYGVNS. The CDR3 region is CASSGQGAWGYLTNTGELFF. For the CDR3, the DNA is TGTGCCAGCAGTGGACAGGGGGCGTGGGGCTACTTGACGAACACCGGGGAGCTGTTTTTT.

This clonotype was counted a few times. The V and J genes are TRBV21-1 and TRBJ2-4; the table's D call, TRBD1, has no DNA check behind it. TRBV21-1 is marked as a pseudogene. This CDR3 spans 18 amino acids. The CDR3 loop reads CASSKVKRQRGAKNIQYF. The CDR3 region has the DNA TGTGCCAGCAGCAAAGTTAAGCGACAGAGGGGAGCCAAAAACATTCAGTACTTC.

This clonotype was counted many times. The DNA for the CDR3 is TGCGCCAGCAGCTTGTTTGATGAAGCTTTCTTT. Translated, it gives CASSLFDEAFF. The chain carries TRBV5-1 and TRBJ1-1; D uncertain. The CDR3 length is 11 residues. Germline loops: CDR1 SGHRS, CDR2 YFSETQ. The V and J ends lost 1 base and 7 bases respectively, with 5 bases between them.

The chain employs TRBV7-2 and TRBJ2-7, with D possibly matching TRBD2 (6 bases). CDR3 length: 13 residues. Germline V gene sequence: CDR1 SGHTA, CDR2 FQGNSA. Trimming stripped 3 bases from V and 3 bases from J, with 9 bases between. This CDR3 is CASSFLALYEQYF. The DNA of the CDR3 is TGTGCCAGCAGCTTCCTAGCGCTCTACGAGCAGTACTTC. The full variable domain, with the rest looked up from reference TRBV7-2 and TRBJ2-7, is GAGVSQSPSNKVTEKGKDVELRCDPISGHTALYWYRQSLGQGLEFLIYFQGNSAPDKSGLPSDRFSAERTGGSVSTLTIQRTQQEDSAVYLCASSFLALYEQYFGPGTRLTVT.

This clonotype has more than one count but fewer than ten. The chain is built from TRBV7-8 and TRBJ2-7; tentatively, D is TRBD1 (6 bases). V lost 2 bases and J 2 bases, leaving 13 bases between the germline ends. The CDR3 has 15 amino acids. Germline V gene data show CDR1 as SGHVS and CDR2 as FQNEAQ. The CDR3 loop reads CASSLSTGLTYEQYF. As DNA, the CDR3 is TGTGCCAGCAGCTTAAGTACAGGGCTTACCTACGAGCAGTACTTC.

The table lists this clonotype with a few counts. The J gene is TRBJ1-5, the V gene TRBV21-1. TRBV21-1 is deemed a pseudogene. CDR3 length: 16 residues. CDR3 residues: CASSKVRRHYYQPQHF. The DNA for the CDR3 is TGTGCCAGCAGCAAAGTCAGGAGACACTACTATCAGCCCCAGCATTTT.

This clonotype was counted a few times. CDR3 in amino acids: CASSLTSGRLTGELFF. CDR3 bases: TGTGCCAGCAGCTTAACTAGCGGGAGGCTCACCGGGGAGCTGTTTTTT. The chain is built from TRBV7-3 and TRBJ2-2; 10 positions match TRBD2. V was clipped by 0 bases and J by 4 bases; unmatched bases: 2. The CDR3 spans 16 residues. Germline lookup yields CDR1 SGHTA and CDR2 FQGTGA.

The CDR3 sequence: CASSFPSSGGADTGELFF. The CDR3 nucleotides read TGTGCCAGCAGCTTCCCAAGTAGCGGGGGAGCAGACACCGGGGAGCTGTTTTTT. The chain links TRBV7-3 to TRBJ2-2; 9 bases are shared with TRBD2. The CDR3 has 18 amino acids. Trimming took 3 bases from V and 3 from J; bases not matched to a gene: 11. CDR1 and CDR2 from the germline V gene are SGHTA and FQGTGA.

This clonotype was seen only a few times. The gene calls are TRBV29-1 and TRBJ1-1, with 10 bases identical to TRBD1. The trim removed 3 bases at V and 6 bases at J, leaving 7 bases unmatched. The CDR3 loop spans 14 amino acids. The germline CDR1 and CDR2 sequences are SQVTM and ANQGSEA. Here the CDR3 DNA reads TGCAGCGTTGACGCGTCCGGGACAGGGGCTGAAGCTTTCTTT. Amino acids: CSVDASGTGAEAFF.

The rearrangement joins TRBV5-1 to TRBJ2-1; 11 nucleotides align to TRBD2. The CDR3 is 17 amino acids. Germline V CDR1 and CDR2: SGHRS, YFSETQ. V shed 4 bases, J shed 9 bases, and the junction held 15 bases outside the gene matches. The CDR3 loop is CASSPGTSGSEWGEQFF. CDR3 nucleotides: TGCGCCAGCAGCCCCGGGACTAGCGGTTCGGAGTGGGGTGAGCAGTTCTTC.

This clonotype was counted ten times or more. V and J are TRBV12-3 or TRBV12-4 and TRBJ2-7, with D perhaps assigned TRBD1 or TRBD2 (6 bases each). CDR3 length equals 13 residues. The V end lost 5 bases, the J end lost 3 bases, and 11 bases lay between the germline ends. CDR3 DNA: TGTGCCAGCAGTGGAGGGGGAAGCTACGAGCAGTACTTC. Translation: CASSGGGSYEQYF.

This clonotype has a handful of counts. V gene TRBV29-1 combines with J gene TRBJ2-3; D is perhaps TRBD1 or TRBD2 (7 bases each). V shed 3 bases and J shed 1 base, with 11 bases lying between them. The CDR3 has 14 residues. CDR1 SQVTM and CDR2 ANQGSEA come from the germline V gene. CDR3: CSVDQGGRTDTQYF. The CDR3, as DNA: TGCAGCGTTGACCAGGGGGGGCGCACAGATACGCAGTATTTT.

This clonotype was seen ten or more times. This chain joins TRBV20-1 and TRBJ2-3; D ambiguous. Trimming removed 5 bases at V and 2 bases at J, with 2 bases between. Germline-derived CDR1 and CDR2 are DFQATT and SNEGSKA (reference sequence). This CDR3 has 10 residues. CDR3 sequence reads: CSASTDTQYF. In DNA, the CDR3 is TGCAGTGCTTCCACAGATACGCAGTATTTT.

This clonotype was observed at least ten times. The V gene is TRBV27, the J gene TRBJ1-4; unclear D gene. Deletions cut 5 bases from V and 5 bases from J, with 18 bases between. Germline V gene sequence: CDR1 MNHEY, CDR2 SMNVEV (reference sequence). This CDR3 is 16 amino acids long. For the CDR3, the DNA is TGTGCCAGCAGTCCTCTTTTGGGCAGTCGGAATGAAAAACTGTTTTTT. Translating it yields CASSPLLGSRNEKLFF.

The CDR3: CASSTGQGAGEQYF. The CDR3 nucleotides read TGCGCCAGCAGCACGGGACAGGGGGCGGGGGAGCAGTACTTC. V is TRBV5-1 and J is TRBJ2-7; TRBD1 aligns across 12 bases. V shed 4 bases and J 7 bases; nucleotides not matched to a gene: 6. Germline lookup yields CDR1 SGHRS and CDR2 YFSETQ. There are 14 residues in the CDR3. Together with reference TRBV5-1 and TRBJ2-7, the CDR3 gives the full variable domain: KAGVTQTPRYLIKTRGQQVTLSCSPISGHRSVSWYQQTPGQGLQFLFEYFSETQRNKGNFPGRFSGRQFSNSRSEMNVSTLELGDSALYLCASSTGQGAGEQYFGPGTRLTVT.

This clonotype was counted at least ten times. J is TRBJ2-7 and V is TRBV20-1, with D uncertain. Germline V gives CDR1 DFQATT, CDR2 SNEGSKA (reference sequence). The CDR3 is made up of 11 amino acids. Trimming left V 3 bases short and J 3 bases short, with 6 bases between. The CDR3, as DNA: TGCAGTGCTAGTTGGGGCTACGAGCAGTACTTC. Its translation is CSASWGYEQYF.

This clonotype was observed at least ten times. V gene TRBV20-1 combines with J gene TRBJ2-3; tentative D call: TRBD2 (7 bases). CDR1 is DFQATT and CDR2 is SNEGSKA in the germline V gene (reference sequence). The CDR3 is made up of 14 amino acids. Trimming pared 5 bases from V and 2 bases from J, leaving 14 bases between. The CDR3 region has the DNA TGCAGTGCTCGGAGGGGGGGGGCCACAGATACGCAGTATTTT. It translates to CSARRGGATDTQYF.

The sample holds a few counts of this clonotype. The rearrangement joins TRBV20-1 to TRBJ1-2, with D uncertain. Germline CDR1 and CDR2: DFQATT and SNEGSKA (reference sequence). The V gene lost 4 bases and the J gene lost 2 bases, with 11 bases spanning the gap. The CDR3 consists of 13 residues. Here the CDR3 DNA reads TGCAGTGCTAATCCGGGCCTGAACTATGGCTACACCTTC. Residues: CSANPGLNYGYTF.

This clonotype was observed a few times. The chain employs TRBV29-1 and TRBJ2-2; no clear D. The CDR3 runs to 13 residues. Germline lookup yields CDR1 SQVTM and CDR2 ANQGSEA. V was cut by 3 bases and J by 6 bases, with 11 bases left in between. CDR3: CSVDLDAAGELFF. The CDR3 region has the DNA TGCAGCGTTGACCTTGACGCGGCCGGGGAGCTGTTTTTT.

The chain links TRBV14 to TRBJ1-1; possible D gene TRBD1, 5 bases. The V gene's germline CDR1 is SGHDN and CDR2 FVKESK. V dropped 2 bases and J dropped 6 bases, with 16 bases sitting between them. CDR3 length: 15 residues. CDR3 sequence: CASSQRSGWGAEAFF. The CDR3 nucleotides are TGTGCCAGCAGCCAACGGTCAGGGTGGGGGGCTGAAGCTTTCTTT.

This clonotype was detected many times. V usage is TRBV20-1 and J usage is TRBJ2-7; 10 nucleotides align to TRBD2. Germline values: CDR1 DFQATT, CDR2 SNEGSKA (reference sequence). The CDR3 has 15 residues. V shed 6 bases, J shed 2 bases, and the junction held 10 bases outside the gene matches. CDR3 in amino acids: CSAIPGAGGTYEQYF. The CDR3 DNA sequence: TGCAGTGCCATCCCAGGAGCGGGAGGGACCTACGAGCAGTACTTC.

The rearrangement links TRBV12-5 to TRBJ2-1; a weak D match, TRBD1 (6 bases). Germline values: CDR1 LGHNT, CDR2 FRNRAP. Trimming removed 5 bases from V and 8 bases from J, with 16 bases in between. The CDR3 is made up of 14 amino acids. The CDR3 sequence: CASGRDTGIHEQFF. The DNA of the CDR3 is TGTGCTAGTGGTCGGGACACTGGTATCCATGAGCAGTTCTTC.

This clonotype was detected a few times. This chain connects TRBV11-2 to TRBJ2-5; possible D gene TRBD1, 5 bases. Trimming cost V 4 bases and J 1 base, with 13 bases left between them. The CDR3 has 15 residues. Per germline, CDR1 SGHAT and CDR2 FQNNGV. The CDR3 reads CASSSSGFSQETQYF. The CDR3 DNA follows: TGTGCCAGCAGCTCATCAGGGTTTAGCCAAGAGACCCAGTACTTC.

This clonotype was detected many times. The rearrangement uses TRBV28 and TRBJ1-2, with 10 positions matching TRBD1. The CDR3 is made up of 14 amino acids. CDR1 is MDHEN and CDR2 is SYDVKM in the germline V gene. Trimming cost V 3 bases and J 7 bases; bases outside gene matches: 5. CDR3 region: CASSLFGTGVGYTF. CDR3 in DNA: TGTGCCAGCAGTTTGTTTGGGACAGGGGTTGGCTACACCTTC.